The sequence of this T cell receptor (beta chain) was determined in a study of blood T cells in healthy people across ages. Whole-study findings and limits: Donor CMV infection status was unknown, possibly confounding age-related changes in expanded clonotypes.

CDR1 and CDR2 (germline): MNHEY, SMNVEV (reference sequence). The CDR3 has 13 amino acids. PCR was performed a second time for about 6 to 11 cycles using a sample-barcoded 5' primer and a J-beta primer mix. Using its own MiXCR run on the 5' RACE reads, TCRdb lists one record per CDR3 protein. The data hold more than 900,000 distinct CDR3 sequences, with approximately 26% observed a single time. Points on this clonotype: Its specificity is unknown.

This sample was also put to use in a study of T cells of mothers and their children.

The sequence came from a girl between 2 and 10 years old in good health. The V and J genes are TRBV27 and TRBJ2-7, with unresolved D. Near its end, the DNA agrees better with TRBJ2-5, so the J call may be wrong. The sequenced material came from blood. The CDR3 region is CASSPLTPGTQYF. CDR3 coding DNA: TGTGCCAGCAGTCCCCTGACACCCGGGACCCAGTACTTC.